This T cell receptor beta chain was observed in a study of cytomegalovirus exposure and HLA in healthy donors (dated 2017 in TCRdb). For context, the study as a whole: An earlier analysis of fewer than 750 of the donors reported around 280 Gb of sequence data and 117 million unique TCR beta sequences obtained from some 170 million T cells. Roughly 310 gigabases of sequencing data and approximately 84 million unique TCR sequences were included in an early release covering roughly 600 HLA-typed donors. Among 398 genotyped donors of the cohort, an average of about 240,000 unique TCR beta nucleotide sequences were sequenced per donor, roughly 18% of them non-productive. HLA typing covered class I and class II loci at four-digit resolution. An earlier analysis of approximately 500 of the donors applied high-throughput TCR beta sequencing to assess whether each TCR beta V gene segment acted as functional or pseudogenic. Besides the first cohort of roughly 640 subjects, a separate validation cohort made up of roughly 130 different subjects was used. To predict cytomegalovirus infection status, the study combined high-throughput TCR immunosequencing, statistical association of individual TCRs with disease status, and machine learning. Donor age, sex, ethnicity and CMV serostatus were compiled together with the repertoire data. A later genetic analysis took genome-wide SNP genotypes for about 65% of the 666 donors and used that subset as a discovery cohort. In a later analysis, previously published TCR beta repertoires from more than 500 donors were re-analyzed and high-resolution HLA genotyping was added so that TCR occurrence patterns could be studied. The later analysis used no new phenotypic data to find candidate immune exposures, relying instead on TCR beta sequences and their occurrence across donors. The study profiled the T cell repertoires of about 640 subjects by immunosequencing and related them to cytomegalovirus serostatus. Typing coverage differed by locus: A, B, C, DRB1 and DQB1 were typed in about 620-630 donors, DQA1 in 522, DPA1 in roughly 590, and DPB1 in around 440. The aim of the study was to test whether cataloging public T cell receptors could identify signatures of past pathogen exposure. Every discovery cohort repertoire had been produced on one sequencing platform. Four to six DR-DQ haplotypes were handled as single units for association and clustering, since linkage in the cohort was strong. Of the roughly 420 genotyped donors, 81% were placed in the genetic ancestry cluster associated with self-reported Caucasian donors. What the study reported, not specific to this receptor: The only immune exposure information available for the cohort was CMV serostatus. The authors suggested that the approach could potentially be extended to other disease states and immunological phenotypes. Only TCR beta chains were sequenced in this cohort, and the absence of alpha or paired-chain data limited detectable features. The classifier was reported to diagnose cytomegalovirus status with high specificity and sensitivity in both the original and validation cohorts. Some IMGT-functional V segments, including TRBV6-2 and TRBV6-3, could not be distinguished by the 87-base-pair reads and were therefore excluded. Most TCR sequences were observed very rarely across donors, whereas some public TCRs were present in many individuals. According to a later genetic analysis, donors in an Asian-associated ancestry cluster had fewer N-insertions in productive TCRs than the approximately 630-donor mean. Broadly in line with IMGT annotations, most TCR beta V segments showed up in productive rearrangements about 87% or about 30% of the time in an earlier analysis of 450 to 750 of the donors. Several of the top co-occurrence clusters appeared to be linked to parvovirus B19, influenza, CMV and Epstein-Barr virus, according to a later analysis. A later analysis associated 15,000 to 20,000 TCR beta sequences with specific HLA alleles at a false discovery rate of 0.05. Because counts were too low, roughly 16 rarely observed V segments, including chromosome 9 orphons, were left out of the earlier analysis of a few hundred of the donors. Because HLA typing was unavailable for some donors at each locus, only the typed subset was used in association tests. A further reported finding was that TCR beta sequences accurately predicted the HLA-A and HLA-B alleles for most subjects in the first cohort. The presence/absence analyses assumed that sequencing depth was roughly uniform across donors, and that assumption may not be true. The study listed over 150 TCR beta chains as associated with cytomegalovirus. In a later analysis, TCR association rates were found to vary across HLA loci, with the most associated TCRs seen for DRB1 alleles and the fewest for HLA-C alleles. Strong co-occurrence of HLA alleles, especially DR and DQ, made assigning TCR associations to individual alleles difficult. Three of the identified cytomegalovirus-associated TCR beta chains were confirmed in vitro to be specific for cytomegalovirus antigens. Correlated functional status among segregating V segments might reflect linkage disequilibrium, but an unknown experimental factor could not be ruled out. A later analysis found that most CMV-associated TCR beta chains appeared HLA-restricted, with HLA associations seemingly driven largely by CMV exposure. An association between a missense DCLRE1C variant and V-gene and J-gene trimming of TCR beta chains was found in a later genetic analysis and replicated in an independent cohort. The sequencing pipeline was judged likely to have produced a cluster of highly shared sequence variants as a technical artifact. In a later analysis, HLA-associated TCR beta chains were found to be more clonally expanded and to have lower generation probabilities than equally common non-associated chains.

Comments on this clone: It lacks a known antigen.

The cohort comprised under 700 healthy bone marrow donors. Cohort members were all nominally healthy when sampled, although unrecorded immune exposures were likely present. The donor tested CMV seropositive and was one of the 289 seropositive cohort members. Every donor gave a peripheral blood sample, and the peripheral blood mononuclear cells from that sample were used for TCR beta sequencing. The Qiagen DNeasy Blood Extraction Kit was used to extract genomic DNA from the blood cell samples. There are 15 amino acids in the CDR3, from cysteine to phenylalanine inclusive. The sequence is cut down to CDR3 DNA, 45 bases in frame from base 1. Based on the germline V gene, the CDR1 and CDR2 sequences are MGHRA and YSYEKL. V is cut by 5 bases and J by 7 bases, and the space between the germline ends is 17 bases. The method behind the library was the immunoSEQ multiplex PCR assay. For the multiplex PCR, a mixture combining 60 forward primers for TCR Vbeta segments and 13 reverse primers for TCR Jbeta segments was used. The CDR3 region of rearranged TCR beta genes was amplified from genomic DNA with a multiplex PCR assay. On the Illumina HiSeq System, the amplified TCR beta libraries were sequenced as 87-base-pair reads. In the paper's pipeline: A later analysis counted approximately 84 million unique TCR beta chains across the 666 repertoires, and roughly 11 million of these chains were shared by at least two donors. A nearest-neighbor algorithm error-corrected the raw reads and collapsed the reads into unique sequences, merging closely related sequences to remove PCR and sequencing errors. To assign V, D and J gene segments, CDR3 sequences were aligned to IMGT reference sequences. For a sequence to be retained, at least a six-nucleotide match to both a V gene segment and a J gene segment was required. A rearrangement was called productive if the CDR3 had no stop codons and remained in frame with V and J, and every other rearrangement was called non-productive. CDR3 was defined by IMGT convention, running from the second conserved V-encoded cysteine to the conserved J-encoded phenylalanine. The earlier analysis of about 560 of the donors excluded any sequence lacking an unambiguous match to a single V gene segment. In an earlier analysis of 500 to 750 of the donors, V segments were called functional above 56.7% productive rearrangements and were called segregating when the between-donor standard deviation exceeded 5%. A statistical classification framework was built to diagnose cytomegalovirus status from the catalog of TCR beta chain sequences. In a later analysis, V and J genes were assigned by comparing TCR nucleotide sequences against IMGT/GENE-DB human TR gene sequences. Using the TCRdist pipeline, a later analysis assigned CDR3 sequences along with most-parsimonious VDJ recombination scenarios. In a later analysis, every TCR beta chain was defined by the combination of its CDR3 amino acid sequence and its V-gene family, and reads without a unique V-gene family were dropped. To address suspected cross-contamination and a sequencing artifact, a later analysis removed roughly 640 highly shared, low-generation-probability nucleotide sequences. For each public chain, a later analysis derived a clonal expansion index from normalized ranks of inferred template counts within each repertoire. In a later analysis, generation probabilities were computed with a VDJ recombination model fitted to out-of-frame rearrangements, and the resulting probabilities were checked against IGoR. In a later analysis, hypergeometric tests were used to score TCR-TCR, TCR-HLA and TCR-CMV co-occurrence, with a repertoire-size bias correction applied to TCR pairs. A later analysis estimated false discovery rates by permuting HLA or CMV assignments 20 times. In a later analysis, co-occurring TCRs were grouped with DBSCAN, and TCRdist sequence similarity was added when clustering was performed within HLA-allele-positive subsets. Repertoires with fewer than 30,000 or more than 120,000 public chains, plus five repertoires with anomalous nucleotide sharing, were excluded from co-occurrence clustering. TCRdb's version of the immuneACCESS table is confined to in-frame rearrangements and falls short of the full clone set. An unresolved V gene accounts for under half of the shortfall where checked; the remainder is of unknown origin. D and trimming were read from the DNA, whereas the V and J calls and clone size are those reported in that table. This sample's clone table shows 55,000 to 85,000 clones. The ten largest clonotypes hold approximately 3.9% of the sample.

The sequence links TRBV4-1 to TRBJ1-4; the D gene cannot be named for sure. The sample comprised PBMCs. This sequence was found in a female donor in good health and CMV-seropositive. The nucleotides are TGCGCCAGCAGCGGCACGGGGAGTCGGGCTGAAAAACTGTTTTTT. It codes for CASSGTGSRAEKLFF.